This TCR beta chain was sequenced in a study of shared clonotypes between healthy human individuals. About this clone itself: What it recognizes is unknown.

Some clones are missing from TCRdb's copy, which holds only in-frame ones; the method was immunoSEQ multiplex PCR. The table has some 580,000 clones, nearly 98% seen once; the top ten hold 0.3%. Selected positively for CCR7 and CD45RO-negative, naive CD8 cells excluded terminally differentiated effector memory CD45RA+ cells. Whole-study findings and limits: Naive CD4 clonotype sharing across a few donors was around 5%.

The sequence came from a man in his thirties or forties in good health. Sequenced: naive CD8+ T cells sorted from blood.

Written as DNA, the CDR3 is TGTGCCAGCAGCTCATATCTTGCGACAGCAGGTTCCGGGGAGCTGTTTTTT. Amino acid sequence: CASSSYLATAGSGELFF. The V call is TRBV7-6, the J call TRBJ2-2, with a possible D match to TRBD1 (5 bases). The CDR3 runs to 17 residues. The V end was cut by 4 bases, the J end by 6 bases, with 21 bases between. The V gene's germline CDR1 is SGHVS and CDR2 FNYEAQ.